This passage covers 22 T cell receptor beta chains from one sample sequenced in a study of control samples from healthy donors and cancer patients. TCRdb's table, derived via immunoSEQ multiplex PCR, lists solely in-frame clones and lacks some. The profile shows around 68,000 clones, about 83% of them singletons. The sample consisted of blood. The source of these receptors is a man aged 55-75 years in good health.

V is TRBV12-3 or TRBV12-4 and J is TRBJ1-3; D not certain. The CDR3 spans 12 residues. Trimming removed 5 bases at V and 4 bases at J, with 6 bases between. Here the CDR3 reads CASSARGNTIYF. The CDR3 DNA follows: TGTGCCAGCAGTGCAAGGGGAAACACCATATATTTT.

The chain employs TRBV6-6 and TRBJ2-3; 8 nucleotides match TRBD2. The CDR3 is 15 residues long. With 6 bases clipped from V and 2 bases from J, the junction kept 7 bases outside the gene matches. The germline CDR1 and CDR2 sequences are MNHNY and SVGAGI (reference sequence). CDR3 sequence reads: CASSPLAGTTDTQYF. CDR3 bases: TGTGCCAGCAGCCCTTTAGCGGGAACCACAGATACGCAGTATTTT.

The gene calls are TRBV27 and TRBJ2-7; D may match TRBD1 or TRBD2 (5 bases each). CDR1 MNHEY and CDR2 SMNVEV come from the germline V gene (reference sequence). The CDR3 consists of 13 residues. The ends were cut back, 6 bases at V and 4 bases at J, with 13 bases in the middle. This chain's CDR3 is CASSPGTGYEQYF. DNA of the CDR3: TGTGCCAGCAGCCCCGGGACGGGGTACGAGCAGTACTTC.

The CDR3 spells CATRGSSYNEQFF. The CDR3 nucleotides read TGTGCCACCCGGGGTAGCTCCTACAATGAGCAGTTCTTC. This chain connects TRBV6-5 to TRBJ2-1; the D gene is possibly TRBD2 (5 bases). The CDR3 length is 13 residues. Trimming removed 10 bases from V and 0 bases from J, with 10 bases in between. In germline, CDR1 is MNHEY, CDR2 SVGAGI.

The genes are TRBV12-3 or TRBV12-4 and TRBJ2-2; the D is unclear. This CDR3 comprises 12 residues. Deletions cut 10 bases from V and 7 bases from J, with 13 bases between. CDR3 nucleotide sequence: TGTGCCACGAGTGGTCCTCTCGGGGAGCTGTTTTTT. This sequence encodes CATSGPLGELFF.

The chain uses TRBV28 and TRBJ2-7; perhaps TRBD2 as D (5 bases). Germline V CDR1 and CDR2: MDHEN, SYDVKM. V lost 6 bases, J lost 3 bases, and 12 bases lay in between. The CDR3 covers 13 residues. CDR3: CASRERSGYEQYF. The CDR3 DNA reads as TGTGCCAGCAGGGAGCGGTCAGGCTACGAGCAGTACTTC.

V usage is TRBV5-4 and J usage is TRBJ2-3; TRBD1 or TRBD2 may be the D gene (5 bases each). This CDR3 is built from 15 residues. The V end was cut by 0 bases, the J end by 2 bases, with 10 bases between. Germline loops: CDR1 SGHNT, CDR2 YYREEE (reference sequence). CDR3 sequence: CASSLGGPHTDTQYF. The CDR3 bases are TGTGCCAGCAGCTTGGGGGGACCACACACAGATACGCAGTATTTT.

The V gene is TRBV2, the J gene TRBJ1-2; 8 bases are shared with TRBD1. With V trimmed by 1 base and J by 4 bases, 5 bases remained unmatched. Germline values: CDR1 SNHLY, CDR2 FYNNEI. This CDR3 has 15 amino acids. CDR3 sequence: CASSEGTGPAYGYTF. As DNA, the CDR3 is TGTGCCAGCAGTGAAGGGACAGGGCCCGCCTATGGCTACACCTTC.

V and J are TRBV7-2 and TRBJ2-2; unclear D gene. Germline V gives CDR1 SGHTA, CDR2 FQGNSA. The CDR3 has 16 residues. The V end lost 5 bases, the J end lost 3 bases, and 16 bases lay between the germline ends. The CDR3 reads CASSLNKGIDTGELFF. As DNA, the CDR3 is TGTGCCAGCAGCCTGAACAAGGGAATAGACACCGGGGAGCTGTTTTTT.

CDR3 region: CAGNRAFGYNSPLHF. The CDR3 DNA reads TGTGCCGGAAACAGGGCTTTTGGCTATAATTCACCCCTCCACTTT. V and J are TRBV30 and TRBJ1-6; maybe TRBD1 (6 bases). Looked up from germline, CDR1 is GTSNPN and CDR2 is SVGIG (reference sequence). The CDR3 runs to 15 residues. The V end was cut by 8 bases, the J end by 3 bases, with 17 bases between.

This clone was recorded a few times. V usage is TRBV6-2 or TRBV6-3 and J usage is TRBJ2-1; 9 bases align to TRBD1. After removal of 5 bases from V and 9 bases from J, the junction contained 5 bases not matched to a gene. Germline CDR1 MNHEY, CDR2 SVGEGT. The CDR3 covers 13 residues. CDR3: CASSGTGWGEQFF. The CDR3 DNA follows: TGTGCCAGCAGTGGGACAGGGTGGGGTGAGCAGTTCTTC.

The chain uses TRBV30 and TRBJ2-7; D possibly matches TRBD1 or TRBD2 (5 bases each). Deletions cut 4 bases from V and 2 bases from J, with 15 bases between. This CDR3 region has 14 residues. Looked up from germline, CDR1 is GTSNPN and CDR2 is SVGIG (reference sequence). CDR3 DNA: TGTGCCTGGATTCCGAGGGGCACGGCCTACGAGCAGTACTTC. It encodes CAWIPRGTAYEQYF. The complete variable domain, with remaining parts taken from reference TRBV30 and TRBJ2-7, reads SQTIHQWPATLVQPVGSPLSLECTVEGTSNPNLYWYRQAAGRGLQLLFYSVGIGQISSEVPQNLSASRPQDRQFILSSKKLLLSDSGFYLCAWIPRGTAYEQYFGPGTRLTVT.

The chain recombines TRBV7-2 with TRBJ2-1; 8 bases match TRBD1. This CDR3 has 13 residues. Germline values: CDR1 SGHTA, CDR2 FQGNSA. The V and J ends lost 0 bases and 15 bases, in that order; junction bases with no gene match: 7. CDR3 bases: TGTGCCAGCAGCTTAGCTCCAGGACAGGGTCTGTTCTTC. Protein sequence: CASSLAPGQGLFF.

V gene TRBV5-8 combines with J gene TRBJ2-1; D gene unclear. This CDR3 has 14 residues. V shed 2 bases and J shed 7 bases, with 13 bases lying between them. Germline V gene data show CDR1 as SGHTS and CDR2 as YDEGEE. CDR3 DNA sequence: TGTGCCAGCAGCTTTCGAAGAGGCCTTAATGAGCAGTTCTTC. It translates to CASSFRRGLNEQFF.

The chain employs TRBV11-2 and TRBJ2-1; 11 bases line up with TRBD2. Germline values: CDR1 SGHAT, CDR2 FQNNGV. J gave up 10 bases and V 3 bases, and 11 bases lay outside the gene matches. The CDR3 loop spans 16 amino acids. DNA for the CDR3: TGTGCCAGCAGCTTTAGCGGGAGGGCCGGCCTGGGGGAGCAGTTCTTC. It encodes CASSFSGRAGLGEQFF.

The V and J genes are TRBV3-1 (or the pseudogene TRBV3-2) and TRBJ2-5; D may match TRBD1 or TRBD2 (6 bases each). V shed 4 bases and J shed 5 bases, with 14 bases lying between them. The V gene's germline CDR1 is LGHDT and CDR2 YNNKEL (reference sequence). This CDR3 contains 14 residues. The CDR3 region has the DNA TGTGCCAGCAGCCCTAGGGGGGTTCAGGAGACCCAGTACTTC. Translating it yields CASSPRGVQETQYF.

This clone was recorded a few times. The genes are TRBV27 and TRBJ2-1; no definite D call. V was shortened by 5 bases and J by 0 bases, with 14 bases between the two germline ends. Germline V gives CDR1 MNHEY, CDR2 SMNVEV (reference sequence). The CDR3 is made up of 16 amino acids. CDR3 in amino acids: CASSPLRVRSYNEQFF. The CDR3 DNA is TGTGCCAGCAGTCCCTTGCGCGTGCGCTCCTACAATGAGCAGTTCTTC.

The CDR3 DNA reads as TGTGCCAGCAGTTACCTACGCGGCTCCTATAATTCACCCCTCCACTTT. This sequence encodes CASSYLRGSYNSPLHF. This chain links TRBV6-5 with TRBJ1-6; D unclear. This CDR3 is 16 amino acids long. CDR1 is MNHEY and CDR2 is SVGAGI in the germline V gene. Trimming stripped 2 bases from V and 0 bases from J, with 8 bases between.

The V and J genes are TRBV19 and TRBJ1-1, with TRBD1 matching over 7 bases. Per the germline V gene, CDR1 is LNHDA and CDR2 is SQIVND (reference sequence). Trimming at V came to 6 bases and at J to 2 bases, leaving 12 bases not matched to a gene. The CDR3 is 16 amino acids. Written as DNA, the CDR3 is TGTGCCAGTAGAAGCGACAGGGCCACTATTAACACTGAAGCTTTCTTT. Translating gives CASRSDRATINTEAFF.

V usage is TRBV5-1 and J usage is TRBJ2-1; tentative D call: TRBD2 (6 bases). Trimming took off 3 bases at V and 8 bases at J, with 15 bases between the two ends. The CDR3 runs to 14 residues. Germline CDR1 is SGHRS and CDR2 is YFSETQ. The CDR3 DNA sequence: TGCGCCAGCAGCTCGATAGCGGTACACGATGAGCAGTTCTTC. Amino acid sequence: CASSSIAVHDEQFF.

The chain employs TRBV5-1 and TRBJ2-1; a weak D match, TRBD2 (6 bases). The CDR3 sequence is 13 residues long. The germline V gene has CDR1 SGHRS and CDR2 YFSETQ. V lost 3 bases, J lost 7 bases, and 11 bases lay in between. CDR3 nucleotides: TGCGCCAGCAGCTCACAAGGACTAAATGAGCAGTTCTTC. Protein product: CASSSQGLNEQFF. Looking up the rest from reference TRBV5-1 and TRBJ2-1 gives the full variable domain: KAGVTQTPRYLIKTRGQQVTLSCSPISGHRSVSWYQQTPGQGLQFLFEYFSETQRNKGNFPGRFSGRQFSNSRSEMNVSTLELGDSALYLCASSSQGLNEQFFGPGTRLTVL.

This clone has more than one count but fewer than ten. The V call is TRBV6-6, the J call TRBJ2-1, with D hard to call. The germline V gene encodes CDR1 MNHNY and CDR2 SVGAGI (reference sequence). This CDR3 has 12 residues. V lost 0 bases and J lost 13, with 10 bases in between. The CDR3 loop reads CASSYSQSYQFF. The CDR3, as DNA: TGTGCCAGCAGTTACTCCCAGTCTTATCAGTTCTTC.